These 25 T cell receptor beta chains share one sample of origin, sequenced in a study of regulatory T cells in long-lasting Graves disease. Arm-PCR of CDR3 regions and iRepertoire HTBI primers were used to build TCR beta libraries. TCRdb analysed the multiplex PCR reads with MiXCR anew, one entry per CDR3 protein. The table lists 380,000 or so distinct CDR3 sequences, roughly 16% of them singletons. As to time point: newly diagnosed GD, antithyroid drugs for less than 3 months. There was RNA extracted from PBMCs, and the TCR library was made from it. The data also belong to a second study, concerning T cells in Graves' hyperthyroidism and ophthalmopathy.

The sequencing here drew on peripheral blood mononuclear cells (PBMCs), taken at new diagnosis, from a patient treated with antithyroid drugs. The receptors were gathered from a woman under 30 with Graves disease.

J is TRBJ1-5 and V is TRBV7-8; possible D gene TRBD1, 5 bases. The ends were cut back, 1 base at V and 4 bases at J, with 14 bases in the middle. Germline V CDR1 and CDR2: SGHVS, FQNEAQ. The CDR3 loop spans 16 amino acids. CDR3 amino acids: CASSLDNAGINQPQHF. CDR3 DNA: TGTGCCAGCAGCTTAGATAATGCAGGGATTAATCAGCCCCAGCATTTT.

The DNA of the CDR3 is TGTGCCAGTAGTATGGGATCGATCTATGGCTACACCTTC. Protein: CASSMGSIYGYTF. The rearrangement uses TRBV19 and TRBJ1-2; D uncertain. Germline CDR1 and CDR2: LNHDA and SQIVND (reference sequence). CDR3 length: 13 amino acids. Trimming pared 3 bases from V and 4 bases from J, leaving 9 bases between.

The sample holds many counts of this clonotype. The germline gene is not matched at one end of the junction; a read error may be the cause. The rearrangement uses TRBV6-1 and TRBJ2-5; 7 bases align to TRBD2. This CDR3 contains 14 residues. From germline, CDR1 is MNHNS and CDR2 SASEGT. The CDR3 here is CASSNRPGGEPQYF. The CDR3 bases are TGTGCCAGCAGTAATCGACCGGGAGGAGAGCCCCAGTACTTC.

This clonotype was detected a few times. V is TRBV25-1 and J is TRBJ2-7, with D uncertain. This CDR3 spans 11 amino acids. V gave up 4 bases and J gave up 5 bases, with 6 bases separating them. CDR1 MGHDK and CDR2 SYGVNS come from the germline V gene. The DNA for the CDR3 is TGTGCCAGCAGTGCAGCCAACGAGCAGTACTTC. This gives the protein CASSAANEQYF.

This clonotype was recorded many times. The J gene is TRBJ2-7, the V gene TRBV11-2, with D hard to call. The V gene lost 1 base and the J gene lost 2 bases, with 6 bases spanning the gap. CDR3 length: 13 amino acids. Germline V gives CDR1 SGHAT, CDR2 FQNNGV. The CDR3 nucleotides are TGTGCCAGCAGCTTAGCGGATCCCTACGAGCAGTACTTC. Translated, it gives CASSLADPYEQYF.

This chain connects TRBV10-3 to TRBJ1-2; D remains ambiguous. Germline-derived CDR1 and CDR2 are ENHRY and SYGVKD. This CDR3 is built from 16 residues. V lost 5 bases, J lost 7 bases, and 23 bases lay in between. CDR3 sequence: CAISQASTNLGSGYTF. CDR3 nucleotide sequence: TGTGCCATCAGTCAGGCGTCAACAAATCTCGGCAGTGGCTACACCTTC.

In this sample, this clonotype turned up many times. The chain carries TRBV2 and TRBJ1-5; no reliable D call. The CDR3 consists of 14 residues. V dropped 3 bases and J dropped 0 bases, with 6 bases sitting between them. The germline V gene encodes CDR1 SNHLY and CDR2 FYNNEI. The CDR3 DNA follows: TGTGCCAGCAGTGACGGAAATAGCAATCAGCCCCAGCATTTT. It specifies CASSDGNSNQPQHF.

V is TRBV20-1 and J is TRBJ1-2; a weak D match, TRBD1 (6 bases). Germline CDR1 is DFQATT and CDR2 is SNEGSKA (reference sequence). The CDR3 has 16 amino acids. V lost 0 bases and J 0 bases, leaving 14 bases between the germline ends. CDR3 DNA: TGCAGTGCTAGAGATCTCCGGGACACCTCTAACTATGGCTACACCTTC. As protein: CSARDLRDTSNYGYTF.

This clonotype showed up many times. The CDR3 nucleotides read TGCAGTGCTAGTAGTATCGGGTCCCGGATCTCCTACGAGCAGTACTTC. Its protein product is CSASSIGSRISYEQYF. This chain joins TRBV20-1 and TRBJ2-7, with unresolved D. There are 16 residues in the CDR3. The germline gives CDR1 DFQATT, CDR2 SNEGSKA (reference sequence). V lost 3 bases, J lost 0 bases, and 18 bases lay in between.

This clonotype showed up many times. The chain uses TRBV12-3 or TRBV12-4 and TRBJ2-7; TRBD1 agrees at 8 bases. J was trimmed by 5 bases and V by 6 bases; bases with no gene match: 9. The CDR3 contains 14 residues. CDR3 residues: CASRLNTGGNEQYF. The CDR3 DNA reads as TGTGCCAGCAGGCTCAACACAGGGGGTAACGAGCAGTACTTC.

This clonotype was observed many times. The chain employs TRBV5-1 and TRBJ2-6; D is ambiguous. Between the trimmed V and J ends, which lost 0 bases and 0 bases, there was a span of 4 bases. This CDR3 has 15 amino acids. Germline lookup yields CDR1 SGHRS and CDR2 YFSETQ. The CDR3 DNA follows: TGCGCCAGCAGCTTGGTGAACTCTGGGGCCAACGTCCTGACTTTC. Its protein product is CASSLVNSGANVLTF. The whole variable domain, filled in from reference TRBV5-1 and TRBJ2-6, reads KAGVTQTPRYLIKTRGQQVTLSCSPISGHRSVSWYQQTPGQGLQFLFEYFSETQRNKGNFPGRFSGRQFSNSRSEMNVSTLELGDSALYLCASSLVNSGANVLTFGAGSRLTVL.

This clonotype was detected many times. The J gene is TRBJ2-3, the V gene TRBV7-6; D call uncertain. Trimming shortened V by 2 bases and J by 6 bases, and 15 bases separated the two germline ends. Germline V CDR1 and CDR2: SGHVS, FNYEAQ. The CDR3 is 15 amino acids. CDR3 protein: CASSLRSRVRDTQYF. CDR3 in DNA: TGTGCCAGCAGCTTAAGGTCCCGGGTGAGGGATACGCAGTATTTT.

The chain uses TRBV30 and TRBJ2-1; 11 bases align to TRBD2. Trimming cost V 2 bases and J 6 bases; bases outside gene matches: 6. The CDR3 spans 15 residues. CDR1 and CDR2 (germline): GTSNPN, SVGIG (reference sequence). The DNA of the CDR3 is TGTGCCTGGAGTCTCGGTAGCGGGAGGGCCAATGAGCAGTTCTTC. Translated: CAWSLGSGRANEQFF.

Written as DNA, the CDR3 is TGTGCCTGGGGGCACAGATACTCTGGGGCCAACGTCCTGACTTTC. It yields the protein CAWGHRYSGANVLTF. The chain has TRBV30 and TRBJ2-6; no reliable D call. Germline loops: CDR1 GTSNPN, CDR2 SVGIG (reference sequence). This CDR3 comprises 15 residues. The germline V and J ends were trimmed by 5 bases and 0 bases, with 11 bases remaining between them.

In this sample, this clonotype turned up many times. The chain uses TRBV2 and TRBJ2-5, with D possibly being TRBD1 (5 bases). Germline assignment: CDR1 SNHLY and CDR2 FYNNEI. The CDR3 sequence is 15 residues long. The germline V and J ends were trimmed by 4 bases and 2 bases, with 14 bases remaining between them. CDR3 residues: CASSAETAIQETQYF. Here the CDR3 DNA reads TGTGCCAGCAGTGCTGAGACAGCAATACAAGAGACCCAGTACTTC. The full variable domain, rest sourced from reference TRBV2 and TRBJ2-5, is EPEVTQTPSHQVTQMGQEVILRCVPISNHLYFYWYRQILGQKVEFLVSFYNNEISEKSEIFDDQFSVERPDGSNFTLKIRSTKLEDSAMYFCASSAETAIQETQYFGPGTRLLVL.

V usage is TRBV7-9 and J usage is TRBJ1-6, with D possibly being TRBD1 (6 bases). Trimming removed 5 bases at V and 6 bases at J, with 14 bases between. Germline V CDR1 and CDR2: SEHNR, FQNEAQ (reference sequence). The CDR3 runs to 15 residues. The CDR3 DNA reads as TGTGCCAGCAGCCATACAGGGCCTGCTAATTCACCCCTCCACTTT. It translates to CASSHTGPANSPLHF. Looking up the rest from reference TRBV7-9 and TRBJ1-6 gives the full variable domain: DTGVSQNPRHKITKRGQNVTFRCDPISEHNRLYWYRQTLGQGPEFLTYFQNEAQLEKSRLLSDRFSAERPKGSFSTLEIQRTEQGDSAMYLCASSHTGPANSPLHFGNGTRLTVT.

The table lists this clonotype with a few counts. The chain is built from TRBV12-3 or TRBV12-4 and TRBJ1-2; 9 nucleotides agree with TRBD1. Trimming removed 5 bases from V and 2 bases from J; junction bases left unmatched: 3. This CDR3 region has 14 residues. CDR3 sequence: CASSRQGGNYGYTF. The CDR3 bases are TGTGCCAGCAGTCGACAGGGGGGCAACTATGGCTACACCTTC.

This clonotype was seen only a few times. The rearrangement joins TRBV5-1 to TRBJ1-1; 7 positions agree with TRBD1. Germline CDR1 is SGHRS and CDR2 is YFSETQ. The CDR3 contains 13 residues. The J segment lost 5 bases and the V segment lost 3 bases, leaving 4 bases of the junction unmatched. CDR3 nucleotides: TGCGCCAGCAGCTCCACAGGGGAAACTGAAGCTTTCTTT. The encoded protein is CASSSTGETEAFF.

The rearrangement uses TRBV12-3 or TRBV12-4 and TRBJ2-2, with 7 bases identical to TRBD2. V lost 10 bases and J lost 4; bases outside the gene matches: 12. The CDR3 is 15 amino acids. The CDR3 is CANRDRGGGTGELFF. CDR3 sequence (DNA): TGTGCCAACAGAGACCGCGGGGGAGGCACCGGGGAGCTGTTTTTT.

The chain couples TRBV6-1 to TRBJ2-5; no clear D. This CDR3 spans 12 amino acids. The germline CDR1 and CDR2 sequences are MNHNS and SASEGT. The ends were cut back, 7 bases at V and 4 bases at J, with 10 bases in the middle. The CDR3 DNA sequence: TGTGCCAGCAAAGTTAGGACAGAGACCCAGTACTTC. This codes for CASKVRTETQYF.

The V call is TRBV14, the J call TRBJ1-1, with 9 bases identical to TRBD1. The germline gives CDR1 SGHDN, CDR2 FVKESK. The CDR3 extends over 18 amino acids. Unmatched junction bases numbered 18, after V lost 6 bases and J lost 4 bases. Written as DNA, the CDR3 is TGTGCCAGCAGTCCAACGATCCTACAGGGGGCATGGGGCACTGAAGCTTTCTTT. Protein product: CASSPTILQGAWGTEAFF.

This clonotype came up many times. The rearrangement uses TRBV28 and TRBJ2-5; 7 bases align to TRBD2. The V segment lost 3 bases and the J segment 2 bases; nucleotides outside the gene matches: 6. The CDR3 length is 15 residues. The germline gives CDR1 MDHEN, CDR2 SYDVKM. In nucleotides, the CDR3 is TGTGCCAGCAGTTTGGGGGGGGGAGTTCAAGAGACCCAGTACTTC. This encodes CASSLGGGVQETQYF.

For the CDR3, the DNA is TGTGCCAGCAGCCAAGATTTCCCGGGATTAGCTGGGGCCTACGAGCAGTACTTC. The encoded protein is CASSQDFPGLAGAYEQYF. The chain carries TRBV4-2 and TRBJ2-7, with TRBD2 as a possible D gene (5 bases). CDR1 and CDR2 from the germline V gene are LGHNA and YNFKEQ. Trimming removed 0 bases from V and 2 bases from J, with 20 bases in between. CDR3 length: 18 residues.

The V gene is TRBV5-5, the J gene TRBJ1-2; D is perhaps TRBD1 (5 bases). Trimming left V 0 bases short and J 4 bases short, with 19 bases between. The CDR3 spans 17 residues. Germline lookup yields CDR1 SGHKS and CDR2 YYEKEE (reference sequence). CDR3 region: CASSLGGGGTGTYGYTF. CDR3 nucleotides: TGTGCCAGCAGCTTGGGGGGCGGGGGGACGGGAACCTATGGCTACACCTTC. Full variable domain (rest looked up from reference TRBV5-5 and TRBJ1-2): DAGVTQSPTHLIKTRGQQVTLRCSPISGHKSVSWYQQVLGQGPQFIFQYYEKEERGRGNFPDRFSARQFPNYSSELNVNALLLGDSALYLCASSLGGGGTGTYGYTFGSGTRLTVV.

This clonotype was recorded a few times. The rearrangement uses TRBV10-3 and TRBJ1-1, with D unresolved. This CDR3 is 11 amino acids long. The germline V and J ends were trimmed by 3 bases and 10 bases, with 9 bases remaining between them. Germline-derived CDR1 and CDR2 are ENHRY and SYGVKD. This CDR3 is CAISDPGGAFF. The DNA for the CDR3 is TGTGCCATCAGTGACCCGGGTGGAGCTTTCTTT.